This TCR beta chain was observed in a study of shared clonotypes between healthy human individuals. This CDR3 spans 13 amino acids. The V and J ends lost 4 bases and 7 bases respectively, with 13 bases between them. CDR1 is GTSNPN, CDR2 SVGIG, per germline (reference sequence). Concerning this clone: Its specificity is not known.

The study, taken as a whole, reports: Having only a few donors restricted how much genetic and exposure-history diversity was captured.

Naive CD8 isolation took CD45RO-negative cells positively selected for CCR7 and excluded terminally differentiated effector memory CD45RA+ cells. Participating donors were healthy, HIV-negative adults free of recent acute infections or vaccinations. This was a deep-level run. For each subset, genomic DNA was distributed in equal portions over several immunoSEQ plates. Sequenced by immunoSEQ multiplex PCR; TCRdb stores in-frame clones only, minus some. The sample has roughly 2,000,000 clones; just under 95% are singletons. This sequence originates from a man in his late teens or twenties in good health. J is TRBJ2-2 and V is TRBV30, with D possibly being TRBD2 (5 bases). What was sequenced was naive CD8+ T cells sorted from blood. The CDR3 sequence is CAWTFTGGGELFF. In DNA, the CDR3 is TGTGCCTGGACCTTCACTGGAGGCGGGGAGCTGTTTTTT.